The sequence of this T cell receptor (beta chain) was determined in a study of chronic HIV infection and antiretroviral therapy. Each CDR3 protein gets one entry after TCRdb re-called the 5' RACE reads with MiXCR. The sample carries 40,000 to 60,000 distinct CDR3 sequences, 19% recorded once. The CDR3 loop spans 11 amino acids. V gave up 0 bases and J gave up 4 bases, with 3 bases separating them. The V gene's germline CDR1 is DFQATT and CDR2 SNEGSKA (reference sequence). Source material: peripheral blood. This TCR derives from an adult who had HIV and had not received antiretroviral therapy, or was an uninfected healthy control (not recorded which). The gene calls are TRBV20-1 and TRBJ1-2; D call uncertain. The CDR3 loop is CSARDTYGYTF. The CDR3 nucleotides read TGCAGTGCTAGAGACACCTATGGCTACACCTTC.